This record looks at one T cell receptor (beta chain) sequence and its context. The antigen is not known. The sample belongs to a study of shared clonotypes between healthy human individuals. Study-wide results and limits: At large depth, rarefaction still showed sorted-subset sequencing to be incomplete.

TCRdb keeps only in-frame clones here, not all; method: immunoSEQ multiplex PCR. The table has over a million clones, more than 95% seen once. Germline V CDR1 and CDR2: MNHEY, SVGAGI. Trimming cost V 2 bases and J 4 bases, with 11 bases left between them. This CDR3 comprises 15 residues. The V and J genes are TRBV6-5 and TRBJ1-4, with D perhaps matching TRBD1 (5 bases). This TCR was recovered from a man aged 25 to 40 in good health. The sample taken for sequencing was naive CD4+ T cells sorted from blood. Subset indicated: CD45RA+ positively selected. CDR3 sequence (DNA): TGTGCCAGCAGTTACGCGGGACGGAGTAATGAAAAACTGTTTTTT. Translated, it gives CASSYAGRSNEKLFF.